Below, 23 T cell receptor beta chains from the same sample are listed, as sequenced in a study of blood T cells in healthy people across ages. A second PCR, run for about 7 to 11 cycles, used a sample-barcoded 5' primer plus a J-beta primer mix. A single record per CDR3 protein comes from TCRdb applying MiXCR to the 5' RACE reads. The table has approximately 780,000 distinct CDR3 sequences, around 24% seen once. In addition, the sample was reused for a study of T cells of mothers and their children.

Sequencing used blood. The receptors derive from a boy aged 5-17 years in good health.

The chain has TRBV19 and TRBJ2-4; 7 positions match TRBD1. CDR1 and CDR2 from the germline V gene are LNHDA and SQIVND (reference sequence). The J segment lost 4 bases and the V segment lost 3 bases, leaving 0 bases of the junction unmatched. The CDR3 is 13 residues long. CDR3 sequence reads: CASSMGQKNIQYF. Here the CDR3 DNA reads TGTGCCAGTAGTATGGGACAGAAAAACATTCAGTACTTC.

The V gene is TRBV19, the J gene TRBJ2-1; 14 nucleotides match TRBD2. CDR1 and CDR2 from the germline V gene are LNHDA and SQIVND (reference sequence). V was clipped by 1 base and J by 10 bases; unmatched bases: 6. This CDR3 has 16 amino acids. The CDR3 protein is CASSIVGTSGGGEQFF. The CDR3 nucleotides read TGTGCCAGTAGTATAGTGGGGACTAGCGGGGGAGGGGAGCAGTTCTTC.

The chain uses TRBV14 and TRBJ2-7; D is tentatively TRBD1 or TRBD2 (5 bases each). The CDR3 has 16 amino acids. V was clipped by 4 bases and J by 2 bases, with 18 bases between them. CDR1 and CDR2 (germline): SGHDN, FVKESK. The CDR3 spells CASSPYGGVSPYEQYF. The CDR3 DNA reads as TGTGCCAGCAGCCCCTATGGGGGAGTATCCCCCTACGAGCAGTACTTC. Full variable domain (remainder filled in from reference TRBV14 and TRBJ2-7): EAGVTQFPSHSVIEKGQTVTLRCDPISGHDNLYWYRRVMGKEIKFLLHFVKESKQDESGMPNNRFLAERTGGTYSTLKVQPAELEDSGVYFCASSPYGGVSPYEQYFGPGTRLTVT.

The table lists this clonotype with a few counts. Relative to the germline gene, one junction end is altered; a read error may explain this. In DNA, the CDR3 is TGTGCCAGCGGGAGGGAGGATGAAAAACCGTTTTTT. Amino acids: CASGREDEKPFF. The chain employs TRBV2 and TRBJ1-4; D is ambiguous. Germline assignment: CDR1 SNHLY and CDR2 FYNNEI. CDR3 size: 12 residues. The full variable domain, its missing parts supplied by reference TRBV2 and TRBJ1-4, is EPEVTQTPSHQVTQMGQEVILRCVPISNHLYFYWYRQILGQKVEFLVSFYNNEISEKSEIFDDQFSVERPDGSNFTLKIRSTKLEDSAMYFCASGREDEKPFFGSGTQLSVL.

The chain couples TRBV4-1 to TRBJ1-2; D unresolved. With 0 bases removed from V and 0 bases from J, the gap between germline ends came to 8 bases. The CDR3 loop spans 15 amino acids. Germline V lookup: CDR1 MGHRA, CDR2 YSYEKL. The CDR3 DNA reads as TGCGCCAGCAGCCAAGACGTGCAAGCTAACTATGGCTACACCTTC. Translated: CASSQDVQANYGYTF.

V and J are TRBV18 and TRBJ2-6, with D tentatively TRBD2 (5 bases). Trimming shortened V by 1 base and J by 2 bases, and 9 bases separated the two germline ends. There are 16 residues in the CDR3. The germline CDR1 and CDR2 sequences are KGHSH and LQKENI. CDR3 sequence reads: CASSPQPGTGANVLTF. In nucleotides, the CDR3 is TGTGCCAGCTCACCACAGCCGGGAACTGGGGCCAACGTCCTGACTTTC. Full variable domain (remainder filled in from reference TRBV18 and TRBJ2-6): NAGVMQNPRHLVRRRGQEARLRCSPMKGHSHVYWYRQLPEEGLKFMVYLQKENIIDESGMPKERFSAEFPKEGPSILRIQQVVRGDSAAYFCASSPQPGTGANVLTFGAGSRLTVL.

This chain connects TRBV11-1 to TRBJ2-1; D is possibly TRBD2 (6 bases). The CDR3 covers 15 residues. Germline V gene lookup returns CDR1 SGHAT and CDR2 FQDESV (reference sequence). V was cut by 1 base and J by 3 bases, with 10 bases left in between. In nucleotides, the CDR3 is TGTGCCAGCAGCTTAGAGTGGGGACTCTACAATGAGCAGTTCTTC. Amino acids: CASSLEWGLYNEQFF.

This clonotype was observed at least ten times. The V call is TRBV11-2, the J call TRBJ1-4; D is possibly TRBD1 (5 bases). Germline CDR1 SGHAT, CDR2 FQNNGV. The CDR3 totals 14 residues. V was clipped by 5 bases and J by 13 bases, with 20 bases between them. The CDR3 DNA follows: TGTGCCAGCAGCCCACGGGGGATCGACTTTGGACTGTTTTTT. Translation: CASSPRGIDFGLFF.

In its sample, this clonotype was seen a few times. V and J are TRBV5-1 and TRBJ1-4; 8 bases are a match to TRBD1. CDR1 and CDR2 from the germline V gene are SGHRS and YFSETQ. The CDR3 runs to 16 residues. The V segment lost 0 bases and the J segment 3 bases; nucleotides outside the gene matches: 4. CDR3: CASSLARGRPNEKLFF. The CDR3 DNA is TGCGCCAGCAGCTTGGCCAGGGGGCGTCCTAATGAAAAACTGTTTTTT.

This clonotype came up a few times. This chain joins TRBV5-1 and TRBJ2-1; TRBD1 or TRBD2 may be the D gene (5 bases each). CDR3 size: 15 residues. V was cut by 3 bases and J by 4 bases, with 14 bases left in between. Germline V CDR1 and CDR2: SGHRS, YFSETQ. The CDR3 region has the DNA TGCGCCAGCAGCTCCTCGACGGGGCGGTACAATGAGCAGTTCTTC. This sequence encodes CASSSSTGRYNEQFF.

This clonotype was counted between two and nine times. The V and J genes are TRBV27 and TRBJ1-5, with a possible D match to TRBD1 (6 bases). The CDR3 runs to 13 residues. Trimming took off 8 bases at V and 6 bases at J, with 14 bases between the two ends. The germline gives CDR1 MNHEY, CDR2 SMNVEV (reference sequence). The CDR3 spells CASGEGGGQPQHF. The CDR3 DNA reads as TGTGCCAGCGGGGAGGGAGGGGGTCAGCCCCAGCATTTT.

This clonotype has more than one count but fewer than ten. This chain uses TRBV7-3 with TRBJ1-4; TRBD1 matches at 8 bases. CDR3 length: 16 residues. With V trimmed by 3 bases and J by 0 bases, 3 bases remained unmatched. Per germline, CDR1 SGHTA and CDR2 FQGTGA. Written as DNA, the CDR3 is TGTGCCAGCAGCTTGGACAGGGTGGCAACTAATGAAAAACTGTTTTTT. Translation: CASSLDRVATNEKLFF. Looking up the rest from reference TRBV7-3 and TRBJ1-4 gives the full variable domain: GAGVSQTPSNKVTEKGKYVELRCDPISGHTALYWYRQSLGQGPEFLIYFQGTGAADDSGLPNDRFFAVRPEGSVSTLKIQRTERGDSAVYLCASSLDRVATNEKLFFGSGTQLSVL.

The V call is TRBV7-2, the J call TRBJ2-5; 9 nucleotides match TRBD2. Germline CDR1 is SGHTA and CDR2 is FQGNSA. The J segment lost 4 bases and the V segment lost 7 bases, leaving 4 bases of the junction unmatched. This CDR3 region has 13 residues. Written as DNA, the CDR3 is TGTGCCAGCATACCGACTAGCGGAGAGACCCAGTACTTC. The encoded protein is CASIPTSGETQYF.

This chain uses TRBV2 with TRBJ2-3; the D gene could be TRBD1 or TRBD2 (5 bases each). Germline V gene lookup returns CDR1 SNHLY and CDR2 FYNNEI. Trimming removed 4 bases from V and 6 bases from J, with 20 bases in between. The CDR3 sequence is 16 residues long. CDR3 protein: CASSAGQNLPSDTQYF. For the CDR3, the DNA is TGTGCCAGCAGTGCGGGGCAAAACCTCCCCTCGGATACGCAGTATTTT.

This clonotype was found many times. The chain has TRBV6-5 and TRBJ1-4; tentatively, D is TRBD1 (5 bases). The V gene lost 6 bases and the J gene lost 8 bases, with 16 bases spanning the gap. CDR1 MNHEY and CDR2 SVGAGI come from the germline V gene. This CDR3 contains 14 residues. The CDR3 is CASRRPGPGEKLFF. The CDR3 DNA is TGTGCCAGCAGGAGGCCAGGGCCAGGGGAAAAACTGTTTTTT.

CDR3 loop: CASSPQKAGGGETQYF. Written as DNA, the CDR3 is TGTGCCAGCAGCCCTCAAAAGGCGGGGGGCGGGGAGACCCAGTACTTC. The chain couples TRBV28 to TRBJ2-5, with TRBD2 matching over 8 bases. From germline, CDR1 is MDHEN and CDR2 SYDVKM. The CDR3 is made up of 16 amino acids. Trimming cost V 6 bases and J 5 bases; bases outside gene matches: 14.

The chain carries TRBV5-1 and TRBJ1-2, with 8 nucleotides matching TRBD1. CDR1 and CDR2 (germline): SGHRS, YFSETQ. This CDR3 contains 15 residues. V shed 1 base, J shed 1 base, and the junction held 3 bases outside the gene matches. The CDR3 loop is CASSLWGQDNYGYTF. CDR3 coding DNA: TGCGCCAGCAGCTTGTGGGGACAGGATAACTATGGCTACACCTTC.

This clonotype has only a few counts. The V and J genes are TRBV29-1 and TRBJ2-4; D remains unclear. Between the trimmed V and J ends, which lost 6 bases and 2 bases, there was a span of 11 bases. The CDR3 runs 13 residues. Germline assignment: CDR1 SQVTM and CDR2 ANQGSEA. The CDR3 loop reads CSVDTGTKNIQYF. CDR3 nucleotides: TGCAGCGTCGACACTGGCACCAAAAACATTCAGTACTTC. Complete variable domain (other parts from reference TRBV29-1 and TRBJ2-4): SAVISQKPSRDICQRGTSLTIQCQVDSQVTMMFWYRQQPGQSLTLIATANQGSEATYESGFVIDKFPISRPNLTFSTLTVSNMSPEDSSIYLCSVDTGTKNIQYFGAGTRLSVL.

This clonotype was picked up a small number of times. The chain uses TRBV27 and TRBJ1-2, with D maybe TRBD1 (6 bases). Trimming removed 5 bases at V and 9 bases at J, with 25 bases between. This CDR3 has 16 residues. Germline V gene sequence: CDR1 MNHEY, CDR2 SMNVEV (reference sequence). The CDR3 sequence is CASSPGAWGPRESYTF. DNA of the CDR3: TGTGCCAGCAGTCCGGGGGCTTGGGGCCCAAGAGAAAGCTACACCTTC.

This clonotype appeared a few times. The chain employs TRBV10-2 and TRBJ2-1; D ambiguous. The better agreement between TRBJ2-7 and the DNA end casts doubt on the J call. Germline CDR1 reads WSHSY; CDR2 reads SAAADI. The CDR3 is made up of 13 amino acids. The CDR3 reads CASSPLKAGEQYF. Here the CDR3 DNA reads TGCGCCAGCAGTCCCTTAAAAGCCGGCGAGCAGTACTTC.

This rearrangement joins TRBV11-2 to TRBJ2-5, with D maybe TRBD1 (6 bases). The CDR3 has 11 amino acids. Germline V gene sequence: CDR1 SGHAT, CDR2 FQNNGV. V was shortened by 3 bases and J by 14 bases, with 13 bases between the two germline ends. The CDR3 DNA reads TGTGCCAGCAGCTTGGGGACATCCGTATACTTC. This gives the protein CASSLGTSVYF.

The chain couples TRBV5-1 to TRBJ2-1, with TRBD2 identical over 9 bases. Trimming at V came to 4 bases and at J to 5 bases, leaving 13 bases not matched to a gene. The germline CDR1 and CDR2 sequences are SGHRS and YFSETQ. This CDR3 region has 17 residues. CDR3: CASSVGLATPTDNEQFF. The CDR3 nucleotides are TGCGCCAGCAGCGTGGGACTAGCAACTCCGACCGACAATGAGCAGTTCTTC.

The gene calls are TRBV4-2 and TRBJ1-2; no firm D call. Trimming removed 0 bases at V and 7 bases at J, with 15 bases between. Germline V gene sequence: CDR1 LGHNA, CDR2 YNFKEQ. The CDR3 has 15 residues. This chain's CDR3 is CASSQDAGYKGGYTF. In DNA, the CDR3 is TGTGCCAGCAGCCAAGATGCCGGGTATAAAGGTGGCTACACCTTC.